The clone carrying this T cell receptor (beta chain) was seen at least ten times. Its specificity is unknown. Per the germline V gene, CDR1 is MGHRA and CDR2 is YSYEKL. The CDR3 runs 14 residues. The V end was cut by 1 base, the J end by 4 bases, with 11 bases between. This sample was taken from a study of neurological immune-mediated disorders. As for the cDNA, it was generated by 5'RACE with 10-nucleotide random UMIs. TCRdb independently ran MiXCR on the 5' RACE reads; one entry per CDR3 protein. The sample records 48,000 or so distinct CDR3 sequences, over 9% being singletons. Study observations and caveats: Multiple sclerosis, the disease with the least TCR clonal expansion, fell below healthy controls, whereas HTLV-1-associated myelopathy showed the most. Among expanded clones, no CDR3 amino acid sequences were shared across subjects, a pattern suggesting private repertoires in all groups.

The receptor was derived from a woman aged 40 to 50 with HTLV-1-associated myelopathy (HAM/TSP). Specimen: PBMCs. The chain recombines TRBV4-1 with TRBJ2-7, with no clear D. This CDR3 is CASSQAPGRYEQYF. The CDR3 coding sequence is TGCGCCAGCAGCCAAGCGCCGGGCCGTTACGAGCAGTACTTC.